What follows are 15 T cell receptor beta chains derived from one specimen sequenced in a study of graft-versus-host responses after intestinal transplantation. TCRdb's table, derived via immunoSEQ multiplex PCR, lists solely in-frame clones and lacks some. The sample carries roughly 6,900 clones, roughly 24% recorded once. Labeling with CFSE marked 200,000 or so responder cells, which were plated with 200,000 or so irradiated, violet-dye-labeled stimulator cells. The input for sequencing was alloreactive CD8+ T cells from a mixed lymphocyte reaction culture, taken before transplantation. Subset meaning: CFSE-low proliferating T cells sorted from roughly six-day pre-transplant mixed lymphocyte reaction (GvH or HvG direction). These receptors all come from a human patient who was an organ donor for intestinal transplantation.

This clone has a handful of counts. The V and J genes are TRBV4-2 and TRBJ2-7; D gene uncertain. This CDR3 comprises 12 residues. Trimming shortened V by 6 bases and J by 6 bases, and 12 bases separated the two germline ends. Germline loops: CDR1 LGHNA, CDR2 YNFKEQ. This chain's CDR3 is CASSLLVGEQYF. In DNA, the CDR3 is TGTGCCAGCAGTTTGCTAGTCGGCGAGCAGTACTTC.

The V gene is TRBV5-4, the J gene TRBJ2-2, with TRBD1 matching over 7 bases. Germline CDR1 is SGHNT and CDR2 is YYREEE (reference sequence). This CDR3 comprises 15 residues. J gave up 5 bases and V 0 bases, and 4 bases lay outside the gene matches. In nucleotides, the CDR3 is TGTGCCAGCAGCTTGGAAGGGGGCTGGACCGGGGAGCTGTTTTTT. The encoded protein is CASSLEGGWTGELFF.

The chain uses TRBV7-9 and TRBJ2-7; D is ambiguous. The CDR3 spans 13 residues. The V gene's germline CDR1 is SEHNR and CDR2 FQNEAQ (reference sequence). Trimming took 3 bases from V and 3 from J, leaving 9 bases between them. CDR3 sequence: CASSFISNYEQYF. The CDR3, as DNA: TGTGCCAGCAGCTTTATATCAAACTACGAGCAGTACTTC.

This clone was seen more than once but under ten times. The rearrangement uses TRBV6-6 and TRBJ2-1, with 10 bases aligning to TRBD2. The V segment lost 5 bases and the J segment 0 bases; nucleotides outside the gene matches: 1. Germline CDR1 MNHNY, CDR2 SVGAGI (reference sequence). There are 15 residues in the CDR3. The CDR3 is CASSVAGGSYNEQFF. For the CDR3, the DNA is TGTGCCAGCAGTGTAGCGGGAGGCTCCTACAATGAGCAGTTCTTC.

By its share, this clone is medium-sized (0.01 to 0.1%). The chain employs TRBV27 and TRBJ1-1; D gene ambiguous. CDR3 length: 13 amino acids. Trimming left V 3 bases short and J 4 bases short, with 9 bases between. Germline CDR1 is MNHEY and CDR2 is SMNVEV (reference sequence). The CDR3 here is CASSLAAATEAFF. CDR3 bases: TGTGCCAGCAGTTTGGCCGCGGCCACTGAAGCTTTCTTT.

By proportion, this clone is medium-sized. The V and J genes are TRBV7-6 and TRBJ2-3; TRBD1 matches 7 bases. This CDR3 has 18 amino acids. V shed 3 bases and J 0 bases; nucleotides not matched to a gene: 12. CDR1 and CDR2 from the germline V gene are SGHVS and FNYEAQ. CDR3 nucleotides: TGTGCCAGCAGCTTCATCGGGACAGTTTCGGGAAGCACAGATACGCAGTATTTT. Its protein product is CASSFIGTVSGSTDTQYF.

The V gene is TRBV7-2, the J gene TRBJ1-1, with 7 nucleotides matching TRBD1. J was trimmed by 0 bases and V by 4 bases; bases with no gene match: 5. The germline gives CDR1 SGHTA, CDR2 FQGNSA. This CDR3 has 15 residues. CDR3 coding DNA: TGTGCCAGCAGCTGGGGGGACAGCATGAACACTGAAGCTTTCTTT. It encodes CASSWGDSMNTEAFF. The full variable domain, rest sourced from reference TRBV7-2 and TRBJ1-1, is GAGVSQSPSNKVTEKGKDVELRCDPISGHTALYWYRQSLGQGLEFLIYFQGNSAPDKSGLPSDRFSAERTGGSVSTLTIQRTQQEDSAVYLCASSWGDSMNTEAFFGQGTRLTVV.

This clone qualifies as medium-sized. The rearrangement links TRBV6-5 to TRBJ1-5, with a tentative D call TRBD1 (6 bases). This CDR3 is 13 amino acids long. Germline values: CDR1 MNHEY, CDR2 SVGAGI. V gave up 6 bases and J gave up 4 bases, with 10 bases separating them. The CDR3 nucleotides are TGTGCCAGCAGCCTAACAGGGAATCAGCCCCAGCATTTT. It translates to CASSLTGNQPQHF.

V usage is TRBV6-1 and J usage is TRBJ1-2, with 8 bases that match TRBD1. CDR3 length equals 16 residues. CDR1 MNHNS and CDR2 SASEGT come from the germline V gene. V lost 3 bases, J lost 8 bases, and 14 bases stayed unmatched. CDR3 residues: CASSDWTTGVLWGYTF. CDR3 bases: TGTGCCAGCAGTGATTGGACGACAGGGGTATTATGGGGCTACACCTTC.

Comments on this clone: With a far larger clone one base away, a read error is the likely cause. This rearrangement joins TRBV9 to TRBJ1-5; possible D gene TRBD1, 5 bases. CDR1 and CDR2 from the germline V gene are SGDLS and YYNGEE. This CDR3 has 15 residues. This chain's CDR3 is CAISVAAGENQPQHF. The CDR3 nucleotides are TGTGCCATCAGCGTAGCTGCGGGGGAGAATCAGCCCCAGCATTTT.

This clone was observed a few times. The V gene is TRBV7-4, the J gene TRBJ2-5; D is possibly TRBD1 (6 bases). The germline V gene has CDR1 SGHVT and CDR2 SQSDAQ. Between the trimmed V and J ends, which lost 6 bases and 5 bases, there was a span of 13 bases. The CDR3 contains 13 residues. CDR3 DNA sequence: TGTGCCAGCAGATACAGGGTGGGGGAGACCCAGTACTTC. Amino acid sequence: CASRYRVGETQYF.

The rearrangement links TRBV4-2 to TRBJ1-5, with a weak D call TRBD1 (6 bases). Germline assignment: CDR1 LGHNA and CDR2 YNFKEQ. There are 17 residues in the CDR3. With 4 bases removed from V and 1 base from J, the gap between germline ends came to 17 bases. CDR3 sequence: CASSRFLGTQSNQPQHF. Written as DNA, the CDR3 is TGTGCCAGCAGCCGCTTCCTGGGGACACAGAGCAATCAGCCCCAGCATTTT.

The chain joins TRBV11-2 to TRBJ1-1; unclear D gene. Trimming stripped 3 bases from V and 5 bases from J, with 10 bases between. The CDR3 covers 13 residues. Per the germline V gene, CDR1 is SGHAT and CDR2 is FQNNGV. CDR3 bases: TGTGCCAGCAGCTTGGCGCTCGGGACTGAAGCTTTCTTT. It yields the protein CASSLALGTEAFF.

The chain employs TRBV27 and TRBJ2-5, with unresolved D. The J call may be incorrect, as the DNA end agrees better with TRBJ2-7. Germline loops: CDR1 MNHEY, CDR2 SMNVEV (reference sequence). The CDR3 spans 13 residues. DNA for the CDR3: TGTGCCAGCAGCCACTACCCGTTTGACGAGCAGTACTTC. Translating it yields CASSHYPFDEQYF.

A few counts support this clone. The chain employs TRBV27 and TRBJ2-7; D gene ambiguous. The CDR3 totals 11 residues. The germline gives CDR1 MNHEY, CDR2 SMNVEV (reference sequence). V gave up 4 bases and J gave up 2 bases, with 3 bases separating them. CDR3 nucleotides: TGTGCCAGCAGTTATGCCTACGAGCAGTACTTC. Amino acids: CASSYAYEQYF.